This TCR beta chain comes out of a study of control samples from healthy donors and cancer patients. Generated by immunoSEQ multiplex PCR, the TCRdb table keeps only in-frame clones and is missing some. The table lists approximately 100,000 clones, approximately 87% of them singletons. The CDR3 has 14 amino acids. CDR1 and CDR2 from the germline V gene are SGHDT and YYEEEE. Trimming at V came to 4 bases and at J to 8 bases, leaving 5 bases not matched to a gene. The source of this sequence is a woman aged 40 to 49 in good health. The chain is built from TRBV5-6 and TRBJ1-4; 10 bases map to TRBD1. Material: blood. CDR3 nucleotide sequence: TGTGCCAGCAGCGAAGCGGGACAGGGGGAAAAACTGTTTTTT. Translated: CASSEAGQGEKLFF.